The sequence of this T cell receptor beta chain was determined in a study of blood T cells in healthy people across ages. Combining a sample-barcoded 5' primer with a J-beta primer mix, a second PCR ran for roughly 7 to 11 cycles. TCRdb analysed the 5' RACE reads with MiXCR anew, one entry per CDR3 protein. The sample holds more than 800,000 distinct CDR3 sequences; around 30% are singletons and the top ten take 17%. Germline V gene sequence: CDR1 DFQATT, CDR2 SNEGSKA (reference sequence). J gave up 8 bases and V 6 bases, and 10 bases lay outside the gene matches. CDR3 length: 14 amino acids. This clonotype was recorded a few times.

This TCR was sampled from a woman at least 80 years old in good health. This chain connects TRBV20-1 to TRBJ2-1, with 10 nucleotides matching TRBD2. The sample was blood. The CDR3 DNA sequence: TGCAGTGCAGAGACTAGCGGGCATGGGGATGAGCAGTTCTTC. The encoded protein is CSAETSGHGDEQFF.